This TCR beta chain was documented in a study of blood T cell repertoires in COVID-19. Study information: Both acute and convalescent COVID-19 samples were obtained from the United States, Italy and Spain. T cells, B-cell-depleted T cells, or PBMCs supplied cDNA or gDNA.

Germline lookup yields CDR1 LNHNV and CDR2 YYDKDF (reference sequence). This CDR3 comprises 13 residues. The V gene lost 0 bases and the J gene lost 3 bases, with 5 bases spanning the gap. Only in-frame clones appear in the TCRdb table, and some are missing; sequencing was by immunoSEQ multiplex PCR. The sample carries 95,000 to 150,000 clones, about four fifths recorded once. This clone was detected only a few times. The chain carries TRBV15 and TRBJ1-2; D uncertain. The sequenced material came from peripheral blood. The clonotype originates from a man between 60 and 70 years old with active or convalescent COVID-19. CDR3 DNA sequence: TGTGCCACCAGCAGAGACGGGTACTATGGCTACACCTTC. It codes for CATSRDGYYGYTF.